This T cell receptor (beta chain) appears in the sequencing data of a study of spatial heterogeneity in lung cancer. Background on the study: The donor group consisted of some 70 patients who had untreated, early-stage non-small cell lung cancer.

This CDR3 has 16 amino acids. V lost 7 bases and J lost 3; bases outside the gene matches: 11. Germline V gene lookup returns CDR1 SGDLS and CDR2 YYNGEE. The time point is: blood at routine non-recurrence follow-up after resection. Whole RNA, which was extracted from tumor, nontumor lung tissue or frozen PBMC, was sequenced without any cell sorting. Remarks on this clonotype: Its antigen remains unknown.

Individual TCR cDNA molecules each bore their own unique molecular identifier. From the 5' RACE reads, TCRdb called clonotypes with MiXCR, one entry per CDR3 protein. This table has approximately 110,000 distinct CDR3 sequences, roughly 10% appearing once. Study results and limitations: Tumor TCRs that were ubiquitous and expanded showed up in blood more at resection than follow-up.

This material consisted of PBMCs, taken at follow-up. The receptor comes from a female donor with early-stage non-small cell lung cancer. The V call is TRBV9, the J call TRBJ1-5, with TRBD1 matching 9 bases. For the CDR3, the DNA is TGTGCCAGCTCTCCGGGACAGGGTATGTCCAATCAGCCCCAGCATTTT. Protein product: CASSPGQGMSNQPQHF.